Below are 21 T cell receptor beta chains sequenced from a single sample in a study of blood T cell repertoires in COVID-19. The data were produced by immunoSEQ multiplex PCR, yet TCRdb's version contains in-frame clones alone and is incomplete. The sample consists of 250,000 to 300,000 clones, 70% to 90% of them appearing once. The sample taken for sequencing was peripheral blood. The receptors derive from a woman aged 70-85 years with acute or convalescent COVID-19.

The rearrangement uses TRBV30 and TRBJ1-2, with D possibly matching TRBD1 (5 bases). The germline V gene has CDR1 GTSNPN and CDR2 SVGIG (reference sequence). V was clipped by 3 bases and J by 3 bases, with 8 bases between them. CDR3 length: 12 residues. The CDR3 coding sequence is TGTGCCTGGAGAGCGGGGCACTATGGCTACACCTTC. Amino acid sequence: CAWRAGHYGYTF.

CDR3 nucleotides: TGTGCCAGCAGCCAAGATACAGGGTATGGCACTGAAGCTTTCTTT. Translation: CASSQDTGYGTEAFF. This rearrangement joins TRBV3-1 (or the pseudogene TRBV3-2) to TRBJ1-1; a weak D match, TRBD1 (6 bases). CDR1 and CDR2 (germline): LGHDT, YNNKEL (reference sequence). Trimming took 0 bases from V and 4 from J, leaving 12 bases between them. CDR3 length equals 15 residues.

The V gene is TRBV6-1, the J gene TRBJ2-5; TRBD1 aligns across 9 bases. V gave up 1 base and J gave up 1 base; unmatched junction bases: 7. This CDR3 has 17 amino acids. Germline-derived CDR1 and CDR2 are MNHNS and SASEGT. CDR3 protein: CASSEVGTGSPQETQYF. For the CDR3, the DNA is TGTGCCAGCAGTGAAGTCGGGACAGGGTCTCCCCAAGAGACCCAGTACTTC.

V gene TRBV7-3 combines with J gene TRBJ1-2; D is ambiguous. The germline V and J ends were trimmed by 2 bases and 2 bases, with 12 bases remaining between them. From germline, CDR1 is SGHTA and CDR2 FQGTGA. The CDR3 extends over 15 amino acids. The CDR3 region has the DNA TGTGCCAGCAGCTTAGGGCCAGGTCTCAACTATGGCTACACCTTC. Protein: CASSLGPGLNYGYTF.

The rearrangement links TRBV30 to TRBJ2-1; no reliable D call. Germline CDR1 reads GTSNPN; CDR2 reads SVGIG (reference sequence). The ends were cut back, 5 bases at V and 12 bases at J, with 17 bases in the middle. This CDR3 region has 12 residues. CDR3 DNA: TGTGCCTGGGCCAAATCAGGCAGGCTGCAGTTCTTC. It specifies CAWAKSGRLQFF.

This clone was seen a single time. The J gene is TRBJ1-4, the V gene TRBV29-1; a weak D match, TRBD1 (5 bases). Germline CDR1 reads SQVTM; CDR2 reads ANQGSEA. The CDR3 is made up of 13 amino acids. The V end lost 6 bases, the J end lost 7 bases, and 15 bases lay between the germline ends. DNA for the CDR3: TGCAGCGTCTGGCGGGGGTCGGGTGAAAAACTGTTTTTT. Its translation is CSVWRGSGEKLFF.

The chain carries TRBV5-4 and TRBJ1-6; D gene uncertain. Trimming cost V 1 base and J 6 bases, with 2 bases left between them. Germline V lookup: CDR1 SGHNT, CDR2 YYREEE (reference sequence). The CDR3 is made up of 12 amino acids. The DNA for the CDR3 is TGTGCCAGCAGCTTGCTTAATTCACCCCTCCACTTT. Translated: CASSLLNSPLHF.

The chain recombines TRBV2 with TRBJ1-1; D perhaps matches TRBD1 (5 bases). The CDR3 length is 14 residues. The germline CDR1 and CDR2 sequences are SNHLY and FYNNEI. V lost 6 bases to trimming and J lost 5 bases, with 16 bases between them. The DNA for the CDR3 is TGTGCCAGCAGAGGGGACTCTAAGGTAACTGAAGCTTTCTTT. This sequence encodes CASRGDSKVTEAFF. The whole variable domain, filled in from reference TRBV2 and TRBJ1-1, reads EPEVTQTPSHQVTQMGQEVILRCVPISNHLYFYWYRQILGQKVEFLVSFYNNEISEKSEIFDDQFSVERPDGSNFTLKIRSTKLEDSAMYFCASRGDSKVTEAFFGQGTRLTVV.

This chain joins TRBV12-3 or TRBV12-4 and TRBJ2-2, with D possibly being TRBD2 (5 bases). The CDR3 loop spans 12 amino acids. Trimming stripped 5 bases from V and 5 bases from J, with 6 bases between. The CDR3 DNA is TGTGCCAGCAGTCCGGGGACCGGGGAGCTGTTTTTT. It specifies CASSPGTGELFF.

V usage is TRBV11-2 and J usage is TRBJ2-1; TRBD1 might be the D (6 bases). The CDR3 totals 15 residues. The germline V and J ends were trimmed by 8 bases and 5 bases, with 19 bases remaining between them. The germline V gene has CDR1 SGHAT and CDR2 FQNNGV. CDR3 nucleotides: TGTGCCAGCGGCGTTGGGACAACGCTGAACAATGAGCAGTTCTTC. As protein: CASGVGTTLNNEQFF.

The chain is built from TRBV5-6 and TRBJ1-1; perhaps TRBD1 as D (6 bases). This CDR3 comprises 13 residues. Germline V gene data show CDR1 as SGHDT and CDR2 as YYEEEE. Trimming stripped 0 bases from V and 7 bases from J, with 10 bases between. CDR3 in DNA: TGTGCCAGCAGCTTGGCCGGACAGATTGAAGCTTTCTTT. It is translated as CASSLAGQIEAFF. The full variable domain, in which reference TRBV5-6 and TRBJ1-1 provide the parts outside the CDR3, is DAGVTQSPTHLIKTRGQQVTLRCSPKSGHDTVSWYQQALGQGPQFIFQYYEEEERQRGNFPDRFSGHQFPNYSSELNVNALLLGDSALYLCASSLAGQIEAFFGQGTRLTVV.

The V gene is TRBV15, the J gene TRBJ2-7; tentatively, D is TRBD1 (6 bases). This CDR3 has 13 amino acids. CDR1 is LNHNV and CDR2 is YYDKDF in the germline V gene (reference sequence). The V gene lost 3 bases and the J gene lost 6 bases, with 12 bases spanning the gap. This CDR3 reads CATSSQGLREQYF. CDR3 nucleotide sequence: TGTGCCACCAGCAGCCAGGGGCTCCGCGAGCAGTACTTC.

This chain uses TRBV27 with TRBJ1-5; a weak D match, TRBD1 (6 bases). Deletions cut 4 bases from V and 3 bases from J, with 16 bases between. Germline-derived CDR1 and CDR2 are MNHEY and SMNVEV (reference sequence). The CDR3 has 16 residues. CDR3 sequence (DNA): TGTGCCAGCAGTTCCTATCGTACAGGGCACAATCAGCCCCAGCATTTT. Residues: CASSSYRTGHNQPQHF.

This rearrangement joins TRBV3-1 (or the pseudogene TRBV3-2) to TRBJ2-7, with D unclear. V was cut by 4 bases and J by 5 bases, with 9 bases left in between. Germline V gene sequence: CDR1 LGHDT, CDR2 YNNKEL (reference sequence). The CDR3 has 12 residues. The CDR3 region has the DNA TGTGCCAGCAGCCCCCGCAGGAACGAGCAGTACTTC. It encodes CASSPRRNEQYF.

Comment on this clone: Other DNA sequences of this sample code for an identical CDR3. The V gene is TRBV27, the J gene TRBJ1-2; D might be TRBD1 (6 bases). The CDR3 covers 13 residues. Trimming stripped 5 bases from V and 5 bases from J, with 12 bases between. Germline V gene lookup returns CDR1 MNHEY and CDR2 SMNVEV (reference sequence). Written as DNA, the CDR3 is TGTGCCAGCAGTCCTAGGGGGGGGTATGGCTACACCTTC. As protein: CASSPRGGYGYTF.

The chain combines TRBV5-1 with TRBJ1-1; tentatively, D is TRBD1 (6 bases). This CDR3 is built from 15 residues. The germline gives CDR1 SGHRS, CDR2 YFSETQ. V lost 2 bases, J lost 0 bases, and 11 bases lay in between. The CDR3 coding sequence is TGCGCCAGCAGCTTCCAGGGGCCAATGAACACTGAAGCTTTCTTT. It is translated as CASSFQGPMNTEAFF.

This chain connects TRBV9 to TRBJ1-2; 8 nucleotides match TRBD1. The CDR3 consists of 14 residues. The V and J ends lost 2 bases and 0 bases, in that order; junction bases with no gene match: 0. The germline gives CDR1 SGDLS, CDR2 YYNGEE. In DNA form, the CDR3 reads TGTGCCAGCAGCGTGGGACAGGCTAACTATGGCTACACCTTC. The encoded protein is CASSVGQANYGYTF.

The chain employs TRBV5-5 and TRBJ1-1; 7 bases match TRBD1. CDR1 is SGHKS, CDR2 YYEKEE, per germline (reference sequence). This CDR3 has 14 amino acids. With 2 bases clipped from V and 8 bases from J, the junction kept 9 bases outside the gene matches. The DNA for the CDR3 is TGTGCCAGCAGCTTACAGGGGTGGCTCGGCGAAGCTTTCTTT. Amino acids: CASSLQGWLGEAFF.

The chain combines TRBV19 with TRBJ2-3, with TRBD2 identical over 13 bases. This CDR3 region has 16 residues. The trim removed 5 bases at V and 4 bases at J, leaving 6 bases unmatched. Looked up from germline, CDR1 is LNHDA and CDR2 is SQIVND (reference sequence). The CDR3 nucleotides are TGTGCCAGTAGTCCCCGGACTAGCGGGGGTCCAGATACGCAGTATTTT. This translates into CASSPRTSGGPDTQYF.

This clone was seen more than once but under ten times. The V gene is TRBV18, the J gene TRBJ1-2; TRBD1 agrees at 7 bases. From germline, CDR1 is KGHSH and CDR2 LQKENI. The CDR3 has 14 amino acids. V was clipped by 2 bases and J by 2 bases; unmatched bases: 2. The CDR3 spells CASSPSGGNYGYTF. The DNA of the CDR3 is TGTGCCAGCTCACCATCAGGGGGGAACTATGGCTACACCTTC. Together with reference TRBV18 and TRBJ1-2, the CDR3 gives the full variable domain: NAGVMQNPRHLVRRRGQEARLRCSPMKGHSHVYWYRQLPEEGLKFMVYLQKENIIDESGMPKERFSAEFPKEGPSILRIQQVVRGDSAAYFCASSPSGGNYGYTFGSGTRLTVV.

The table lists this clone with a count of one. The V and J genes are TRBV19 and TRBJ1-1; a weak D match, TRBD1 (6 bases). This CDR3 has 13 residues. Trimming took off 5 bases at V and 1 base at J, with 8 bases between the two ends. Germline CDR1 reads LNHDA; CDR2 reads SQIVND (reference sequence). The CDR3 reads CASSRTENTEAFF. In DNA form, the CDR3 reads TGTGCCAGTAGTCGGACAGAGAACACTGAAGCTTTCTTT.